The T cell receptor (beta chain) described here comes from a study of T cells after posttransplantation cyclophosphamide. Study results and caveats: Blood and skin or GI T cell repertoires showed limited TRB overlap.

In the case of this clone: Its cognate antigen is unknown.

TCRdb keeps only in-frame clones here, not all; method: immunoSEQ multiplex PCR. This table has approximately 32,000 clones, roughly 90% appearing once. Specimen: PBMCs. The receptor was isolated from a woman aged 40 to 50 with a blood cancer, CMV-positive, and with a related stem cell donor.

CDR3 bases: TGTGCCAGCAGCCTTAACAGGGATTCACCCCTCCACTTT. Translation: CASSLNRDSPLHF. The rearrangement joins TRBV7-9 to TRBJ1-6; TRBD1 is a possible D gene (6 bases). This CDR3 comprises 13 residues. Germline values: CDR1 SEHNR, CDR2 FQNEAQ (reference sequence). The germline V and J ends were trimmed by 5 bases and 8 bases, with 10 bases remaining between them.